These T cell receptor beta chains were read from a single sample in a study of shared clonotypes between healthy human individuals. Profiling relied on immunoSEQ multiplex PCR, and the TCRdb table lists in-frame clones only, not all of them. Here the sample spans 2 million to 2.5 million clones, 90% to 95% being singletons. The material sequenced was naive CD4+ T cells from PBMCs. These receptors all come from a man aged 18 to 29 in good health. Some clones in this sample may be carry-over from other donors' samples. CDR3s include the opening cysteine and the closing phenylalanine or tryptophan. The D gene is left open where the match is weak. Only part of the rows carry a size: once, few, many, or a class if the clone is expanded.

v_call	j_call	d_call	clone_size	cdr3_nt	cdr3_aa
TRBV28	TRBJ1-5	-	-	TGTGCCAGCAGTTTAGGAATTAGGTTAGTAAACCGGCCCCAGCATTTT	CASSLGIRLVNRPQHF
TRBV10-2	TRBJ2-1	-	-	TGCGCCAGCAGTGACTTAGGGGGAGGGCCTCGGAATGAGCAGTTCTTC	CASSDLGGGPRNEQFF
TRBV11-3	TRBJ2-1	-	-	TGTGCCAGCAGCTTAGGAGGGGCTGAATACAATGAGCAGTTCTTC	CASSLGGAEYNEQFF
TRBV28	TRBJ1-1	-	-	TGTGCCAGCAGTTTGGAAATAGCGCTAAACACTGAAGCTTTCTTT	CASSLEIALNTEAFF
TRBV5-5	TRBJ2-7	-	-	TGTGCCAGCAGTTTACGACCCCAGGTGTCTCCCTACGAGCAGTACTTC	CASSLRPQVSPYEQYF
TRBV9	TRBJ2-1	TRBD2	few	TGTGCCAGCAGCGTAGTGGCTAGCGGGGTCAATGAGCAGTTCTTC	CASSVVASGVNEQFF
TRBV7-2	TRBJ2-1	TRBD2	-	TGTGCCAGCGGAAAGAGCGGGAGAGCCCTGTTCTTC	CASGKSGRALFF
TRBV28	TRBJ2-7	-	-	TGTGCCAGCAGTCCTAACCTCTGGGGCGACATCCCCTACGAGCAGTACTTC	CASSPNLWGDIPYEQYF
TRBV6-6	TRBJ2-2	-	-	TGTGCCAGCAGTTACTCGGACAGTTACACCGGGGAGCTGTTTTTT	CASSYSDSYTGELFF
TRBV5-1	TRBJ2-2	-	-	TGCGCCAGCAGCTTGGTGGGGGCGGCGAACACCGGGGAGCTGTTTTTT	CASSLVGAANTGELFF
TRBV10-3	TRBJ1-1	-	-	TGTGCCATCAGTGAGTCTGAGTTTGGGGGAGCTTTCTTT	CAISESEFGGAFF
TRBV5-4	TRBJ2-1	TRBD2	-	TGTGCCACTACTGCGGGAGGCACGTACAATGAGCAGTTCTTC	CATTAGGTYNEQFF
TRBV4-1	TRBJ2-3	TRBD2	-	TGCGCCAGCAGCCAAATAAGACTAGCGTCTTGGGCAGATACGCAGTATTTT	CASSQIRLASWADTQYF
TRBV19	TRBJ2-7	TRBD2	-	TGTGCCAGTAGTATAGCTAGCGGAACCTACGAGCAGTACTTC	CASSIASGTYEQYF
TRBV28	TRBJ2-2	TRBD1	many	TGTGCCAGCAGGGAGGACAGGGAGGTCGCCGGGGAGCTGTTTTTT	CASREDREVAGELFF
TRBV7-2	TRBJ2-5	TRBD1	-	TGTGCCAGCGCCAAACAGGGGGCGCGAGAGACCCAGTACTTC	CASAKQGARETQYF
TRBV20-1	TRBJ1-1	-	few	TGCAGTGACTTCTCCGGGACAGAAGCTTTCTTT	CSDFSGTEAFF
TRBV29-1	TRBJ1-2	-	-	TGCAGCGTTCCGACCCCGCTCGGGGGCTACACCTTC	CSVPTPLGGYTF
TRBV15	TRBJ1-5	TRBD1	once	TGTGCCACCAGCAGAGGGGACAGGGCAAATCAGCCCCAGCATTTT	CATSRGDRANQPQHF
TRBV2	TRBJ2-1	-	-	TGTGCCAGCAGTGAAACTCTGCCCCCAATACTACCCTGGAGCTCCTACAATGAGCAGTTCTTC	CASSETLPPILPWSSYNEQFF
TRBV9	TRBJ2-1	-	-	TGTGCCAGCAGCGCGGTGGGGCGTGTCTCCTACAATGAGCAGTTCTTC	CASSAVGRVSYNEQFF
TRBV5-4	TRBJ2-3	TRBD2	-	TGTGCCAGCAGCTCTAGGACTAGCGGGAGGGCGGCAGATACGCAGTATTTT	CASSSRTSGRAADTQYF
TRBV10-3	TRBJ2-1	TRBD2	-	TGTGCCATCAGAACCGGGACTAGGGACAATGAGCAGTTCTTC	CAIRTGTRDNEQFF
TRBV10-3	TRBJ1-2	TRBD1	-	TGTGCCATCACTAAAGGACAGGGGGACTATGGCTACACCTTC	CAITKGQGDYGYTF
TRBV10-3	TRBJ2-5	-	once	TGTGCCATGTCATCTAGTAGAGGCGAGACCCAGTACTTC	CAMSSSRGETQYF
TRBV5-4	TRBJ2-2	TRBD2	-	TGTGCCAGCAGCGGAACTAGCGGGAGTCACACCGGGGAGCTGTTTTTT	CASSGTSGSHTGELFF
TRBV7-9	TRBJ1-5	TRBD1	-	TGTGCCAGCAGCTACGGGACAGGGTTTCAGCCCCAGCATTTT	CASSYGTGFQPQHF
TRBV28	TRBJ2-7	-	-	TGTGCCAGCAGTTCACAGGGTTTTGGTTACGAGCAGTACTTC	CASSSQGFGYEQYF
TRBV11-2	TRBJ2-6	-	-	TGTGCCAGCAGCCCGGGACGGTCTGGGGCCAACGTCCTGACTTTC	CASSPGRSGANVLTF
TRBV7-8	TRBJ1-5	-	-	TGTGCCAGCAGCGGAAATACAGGGAAGGGGGGCTATAGCAATCAGCCCCAGCATTTT	CASSGNTGKGGYSNQPQHF
TRBV6-6	TRBJ2-7	TRBD2	-	TGTGCCAGCAGCCGACTAGCGGGAGACGAGCAGTACTTC	CASSRLAGDEQYF
TRBV7-2	TRBJ1-5	-	-	TGTGCCAGCAGCTCCGGAGGGGCGGGCAATCAGCCCCAGCATTTT	CASSSGGAGNQPQHF
TRBV28	TRBJ1-5	TRBD1	once	TGTGCCAGCAGTTTAGGGACAGGGGTCAATCAGCCCCAGCATTTT	CASSLGTGVNQPQHF
TRBV28	TRBJ2-2	-	-	TGTGCCAGCAGTTTGTACCCCTCAGTGAACACCGGGGAGCTGTTTTTT	CASSLYPSVNTGELFF
TRBV6-5	TRBJ1-2	TRBD1	-	TGTGCCAGCAGTTGGACAGGGGATGGTGGCTACACCTTC	CASSWTGDGGYTF
TRBV27	TRBJ1-5	-	-	TGTGCCAGCAGTTCGGACTACAGCAATCAGCCCCAGCATTTT	CASSSDYSNQPQHF
TRBV7-3	TRBJ2-7	TRBD2	-	TGTGCCAGCAGCCCATACGGGACTAGATACGAGCAGTACTTC	CASSPYGTRYEQYF
TRBV20-1	TRBJ2-1	-	once	TGCAGTGCCCCGGACTACAATGAGCAGTTCTTC	CSAPDYNEQFF
TRBV6-6	TRBJ2-5	TRBD2	-	TGTGCCAGCAGCCCGGGAGGACAAGAAGAGACCCAGTACTTC	CASSPGGQEETQYF
TRBV28	TRBJ2-5	TRBD2	-	TGTGCCAGCAGTTTAGGCGGGACTAGCGGGAACCAAGAGACCCAGTACTTC	CASSLGGTSGNQETQYF
TRBV6-4	TRBJ2-6	-	-	TGTGCCAGCAGTGCGTCGGGGACTGACCAGCTCAGGGCCAACGTCCTGACTTTC	CASSASGTDQLRANVLTF
TRBV19	TRBJ1-4	-	-	TGTGCCAGTAGTACAACCGGGGCCCGTGCAACTAATGAAAAACTGTTTTTT	CASSTTGARATNEKLFF
TRBV5-1	TRBJ2-3	-	-	TGCGCCAGCAGCTGGCGTGGGACGCCGAGCACAGATACGCAGTATTTT	CASSWRGTPSTDTQYF
TRBV5-4	TRBJ1-1	TRBD1	-	TGTGCCAGCGCTCGGGACAGGGAGGTAGGGACTGAAGCTTTCTTT	CASARDREVGTEAFF
TRBV19	TRBJ2-7	TRBD1	-	TGTGCCAGTAGTATAGGAGGGACAGGGACGGGGTACTACGAGCAGTACTTC	CASSIGGTGTGYYEQYF
TRBV10-3	TRBJ2-5	TRBD2	-	TGTGCCAGCAGAGACGGGACTAGTGGAGAGACCCAGTACTTC	CASRDGTSGETQYF
TRBV5-1	TRBJ2-7	TRBD2	-	TGCGCCAGCAGCTTAGGAGCGGGAGGGCCCTACGAGCAGTACTTC	CASSLGAGGPYEQYF
TRBV10-3	TRBJ2-1	TRBD1	-	TGTGCCATCAGTGAGCCTCCGGGACAGGGTCACAATGAGCAGTTCTTC	CAISEPPGQGHNEQFF
TRBV5-1	TRBJ2-7	TRBD1	-	TGCGCCAGCAGCTTCGCGGACAGGGGCTACGAGCAGTACTTC	CASSFADRGYEQYF
TRBV15	TRBJ2-7	-	-	TGTGCCACCAGCAGTTACGTCGGCAGGGGGGATCCCGAGCAGTACTTC	CATSSYVGRGDPEQYF
TRBV6-5	TRBJ2-7	TRBD2	-	TGTGCCAGCAGTAGAACTACTAGCGGCTACGAGCAGTACTTC	CASSRTTSGYEQYF
TRBV18	TRBJ2-7	TRBD2	-	TGTGCCAGCTCGCCGGGACTAGCGGGAGGTGCCTACGAGCAGTACTTC	CASSPGLAGGAYEQYF
TRBV6-1	TRBJ2-7	-	-	TGTGCCAGCAGTGAAGTGGACTCCTACGAGCAGTACTTC	CASSEVDSYEQYF
TRBV30	TRBJ2-2	-	-	TGTGCCTGGAGTGTACGAGGGGCGGGGCCCGGGGAGCTGTTTTTT	CAWSVRGAGPGELFF
TRBV15	TRBJ2-5	-	-	TGTGCCACCAGCAGAGACGTAGAGACCCAGTACTTC	CATSRDVETQYF